A single sample gave rise to the 17 T cell receptor beta chains below, sequenced in a study of T cell responses to AZD1222 COVID-19 vaccine. The data were produced by immunoSEQ multiplex PCR, yet TCRdb's version contains in-frame clones alone and is incomplete. The top ten hold 37% of the sample, which has roughly 40,000 clones, around 91% seen once. The source was peripheral blood, collected 28 days after the second AZD1222 dose. These receptors were taken from an adult who received the AZD1222 COVID-19 vaccine.

This chain connects TRBV15 to TRBJ2-7, with 9 bases that match TRBD2. The CDR3 is made up of 15 amino acids. J was trimmed by 5 bases and V by 1 base; bases with no gene match: 6. The germline CDR1 and CDR2 sequences are LNHNV and YYDKDF (reference sequence). CDR3 sequence (DNA): TGTGCCACCAGCAGAGTGGGAGCGGGGGGCCACGAGCAGTACTTC. Its translation is CATSRVGAGGHEQYF.

The J gene is TRBJ2-2, the V gene TRBV28, with 8 bases matching TRBD1. From germline, CDR1 is MDHEN and CDR2 SYDVKM. The CDR3 loop spans 19 amino acids. The J segment lost 2 bases and the V segment lost 2 bases, leaving 13 bases of the junction unmatched. CDR3 region: CASSLARTGTGFNTGELFF. The CDR3 DNA reads as TGTGCCAGCAGTTTAGCTCGAACCGGGACAGGATTCAACACCGGGGAGCTGTTTTTT.

V is TRBV5-1 and J is TRBJ2-1, with D possibly matching TRBD1 (6 bases). Trimming removed 6 bases at V and 2 bases at J, with 18 bases between. The CDR3 runs to 16 residues. Germline assignment: CDR1 SGHRS and CDR2 YFSETQ. The CDR3 reads CASTPPGAGAYNEQFF. The CDR3 DNA reads TGCGCCAGCACCCCCCCAGGGGCAGGGGCCTACAATGAGCAGTTCTTC.

This clone was recorded once. The chain uses TRBV2 and TRBJ2-2; D gene uncertain. The CDR3 is 12 amino acids. Per germline, CDR1 SNHLY and CDR2 FYNNEI. Trimming shortened V by 7 bases and J by 8 bases, and 11 bases separated the two germline ends. CDR3 DNA sequence: TGTGCCAGCACAATACCGAGGGGGGAGCTGTTTTTT. It translates to CASTIPRGELFF. Based on the CDR3 plus reference TRBV2 and TRBJ2-2, the full variable domain is EPEVTQTPSHQVTQMGQEVILRCVPISNHLYFYWYRQILGQKVEFLVSFYNNEISEKSEIFDDQFSVERPDGSNFTLKIRSTKLEDSAMYFCASTIPRGELFFGEGSRLTVL.

The chain links TRBV7-2 to TRBJ1-1; 7 bases fit TRBD1. J was trimmed by 6 bases and V by 0 bases; bases with no gene match: 22. The CDR3 runs 20 residues. Germline V gene lookup returns CDR1 SGHTA and CDR2 FQGNSA. For the CDR3, the DNA is TGTGCCAGCAGCTTAGCTATTGCGTCCCTGACAGGGAGCTTAAAGGCTGAAGCTTTCTTT. Translating it yields CASSLAIASLTGSLKAEAFF.

This chain uses TRBV7-7 with TRBJ2-1; D remains ambiguous. Germline V gene sequence: CDR1 SSHAT, CDR2 FNYEAQ (reference sequence). V was pared by 1 base and J by 5 bases, with 12 bases between. The CDR3 runs to 15 residues. CDR3 sequence (DNA): TGTGCCAGCAGCTTAGGTAGGGCCCCTGACAATGAGCAGTTCTTC. Translated: CASSLGRAPDNEQFF.

The chain carries TRBV4-2 and TRBJ2-1; D is ambiguous. There are 17 residues in the CDR3. V gave up 0 bases and J gave up 0 bases, with 12 bases separating them. The germline gives CDR1 LGHNA, CDR2 YNFKEQ. The CDR3, as DNA: TGTGCCAGCAGCCAAGATCCGAGAGGCCACTCCTACAATGAGCAGTTCTTC. The encoded protein is CASSQDPRGHSYNEQFF.

The gene calls are TRBV5-1 and TRBJ1-1, with 9 bases fitting TRBD1. Trimming took 2 bases from V and 5 from J; bases not matched to a gene: 7. This CDR3 is built from 15 residues. Germline V gene data show CDR1 as SGHRS and CDR2 as YFSETQ. This CDR3 reads CASSFTGGKGTEAFF. In DNA form, the CDR3 reads TGCGCCAGCAGCTTCACAGGGGGCAAGGGGACTGAAGCTTTCTTT.

The chain uses TRBV5-1 and TRBJ2-1, with TRBD1 matching 8 bases. CDR1 SGHRS and CDR2 YFSETQ come from the germline V gene. The CDR3 runs to 14 residues. V shed 0 bases, J shed 8 bases, and the junction held 4 bases outside the gene matches. CDR3 residues: CASSLAATGDEQFF. The CDR3 DNA is TGCGCCAGCAGCTTGGCCGCGACAGGGGATGAGCAGTTCTTC.

The chain recombines TRBV7-2 with TRBJ2-5, with 9 positions matching TRBD2. Germline V gene lookup returns CDR1 SGHTA and CDR2 FQGNSA. CDR3 length: 15 amino acids. The J segment lost 1 base and the V segment lost 4 bases, leaving 4 bases of the junction unmatched. Here the CDR3 reads CASSSLRGGQETQYF. CDR3 coding DNA: TGTGCCAGCAGCTCATTGCGGGGGGGCCAAGAGACCCAGTACTTC.

The V call is TRBV30, the J call TRBJ2-2; the D gene is possibly TRBD2 (5 bases). The V end lost 8 bases, the J end lost 0 bases, and 13 bases lay between the germline ends. Germline-derived CDR1 and CDR2 are GTSNPN and SVGIG (reference sequence). The CDR3 length is 14 residues. Written as DNA, the CDR3 is TGTGCCCGGGGATTGCCCCCGAACACCGGGGAGCTGTTTTTT. This translates into CARGLPPNTGELFF.

This chain uses TRBV10-3 with TRBJ1-1; 7 bases line up with TRBD1. The CDR3 is 14 amino acids. Germline CDR1 ENHRY, CDR2 SYGVKD. With V trimmed by 6 bases and J by 4 bases, 8 bases remained unmatched. CDR3 DNA: TGTGCCATCAGATCCGAAGGGGGCGCCACTGAAGCTTTCTTT. This sequence encodes CAIRSEGGATEAFF.

The rearrangement joins TRBV7-2 to TRBJ2-1; 14 bases fit TRBD2. The CDR3 runs 17 residues. V was pared by 5 bases and J by 8 bases, with 11 bases of the junction left unmatched. CDR1 is SGHTA and CDR2 is FQGNSA in the germline V gene. The CDR3 sequence is CASSAPGLAGVLYEQFF. CDR3 nucleotides: TGTGCCAGCAGCGCCCCGGGACTAGCGGGGGTTTTATATGAGCAGTTCTTC.

The rearrangement joins TRBV20-1 to TRBJ1-4; no clear D. V shed 3 bases and J shed 6 bases, with 14 bases lying between them. Germline-derived CDR1 and CDR2 are DFQATT and SNEGSKA (reference sequence). The CDR3 sequence is 14 residues long. For the CDR3, the DNA is TGCAGTGCTAGTCCCGCGTCCGGGGATGAAAAACTGTTTTTT. Translation gives CSASPASGDEKLFF.

The rearrangement uses TRBV6-5 and TRBJ1-4, with D maybe TRBD1 (5 bases). V dropped 2 bases and J dropped 6 bases, with 7 bases sitting between them. Germline V gene sequence: CDR1 MNHEY, CDR2 SVGAGI. This CDR3 has 13 amino acids. Written as DNA, the CDR3 is TGTGCCAGCAGTTACGTAGGGGATGAAAAACTGTTTTTT. Its translation: CASSYVGDEKLFF.

The CDR3: CASSLDPTSNYGYTF. CDR3 in DNA: TGTGCCAGCAGTCTCGACCCGACCTCTAACTATGGCTACACCTTC. This chain links TRBV25-1 with TRBJ1-2; D unresolved. There are 15 residues in the CDR3. Germline lookup yields CDR1 MGHDK and CDR2 SYGVNS. Trimming shortened V by 5 bases and J by 0 bases, and 13 bases separated the two germline ends.

This clone was picked up one time. The V gene is TRBV7-8, the J gene TRBJ1-2; no reliable D call. Germline-derived CDR1 and CDR2 are SGHVS and FQNEAQ. V was shortened by 4 bases and J by 5 bases, with 14 bases between the two germline ends. CDR3 length equals 14 residues. The CDR3 region is CASSSNGGVYGYTF. In nucleotides, the CDR3 is TGTGCCAGCAGCTCCAATGGCGGGGTTTATGGCTACACCTTC.